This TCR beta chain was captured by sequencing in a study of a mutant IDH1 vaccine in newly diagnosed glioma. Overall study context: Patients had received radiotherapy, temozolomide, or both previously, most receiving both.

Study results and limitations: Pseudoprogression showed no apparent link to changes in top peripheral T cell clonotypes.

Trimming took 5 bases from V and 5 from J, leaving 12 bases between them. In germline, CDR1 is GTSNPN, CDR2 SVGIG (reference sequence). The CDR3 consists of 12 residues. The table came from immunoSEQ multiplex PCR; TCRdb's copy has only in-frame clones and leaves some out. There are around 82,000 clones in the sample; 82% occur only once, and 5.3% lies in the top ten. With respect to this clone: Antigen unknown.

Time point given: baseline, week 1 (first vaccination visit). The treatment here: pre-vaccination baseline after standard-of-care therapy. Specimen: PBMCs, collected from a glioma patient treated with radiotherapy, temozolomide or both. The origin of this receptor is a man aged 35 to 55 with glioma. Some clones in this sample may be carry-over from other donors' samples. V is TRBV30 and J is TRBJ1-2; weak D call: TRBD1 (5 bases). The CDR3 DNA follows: TGTGCCTGGTCGGGGGGTCCGTATGGCTACACCTTC. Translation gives CAWSGGPYGYTF.